This is a list of T cell receptor beta chains from one sample in a study of shared clonotypes between healthy human individuals. Clones were sequenced by immunoSEQ multiplex PCR, and TCRdb holds only the in-frame ones, with some missing. The sample holds under 2,500,000 clones; roughly 95% are singletons and the top ten take roughly 0.13%. Sequencing used naive CD4+ T cells sorted from blood. Source of these receptors: a young man in good health. The CDR3 runs from the conserved cysteine through the conserved F or W. The D gene is left open where the match is weak. Clone size is not always given. Where it is, it says once, few, many or a class for expanded clones.

cdr3_aa: CASSLLGQGLGEQYF
cdr3_nt: TGTGCCAGCAGCTTGTTGGGACAGGGTCTGGGAGAGCAGTACTTC
j_call: TRBJ2-7
v_call: TRBV7-8
d_call: TRBD1
clone_size: once

cdr3_aa: CASSLATGGGTDTQYF
cdr3_nt: TGTGCCAGCAGCCTTGCTACAGGGGGTGGCACAGATACGCAGTATTTT
j_call: TRBJ2-3
v_call: TRBV7-3
d_call: TRBD1
clone_size: .

cdr3_aa: CASSDRPGAGVTEAFF
cdr3_nt: TGTGCCAGCAGTGATAGACCAGGGGCCGGGGTCACTGAAGCTTTCTTT
j_call: TRBJ1-1
v_call: TRBV6-1
d_call: .
clone_size: .

cdr3_aa: CASTRGAGGKNTGELFF
cdr3_nt: TGTGCCAGCACGAGGGGCGCGGGAGGTAAAAACACCGGGGAGCTGTTTTTT
j_call: TRBJ2-2
v_call: TRBV7-6
d_call: TRBD2
clone_size: .

cdr3_aa: CATSRVNSPLHF
cdr3_nt: TGTGCCACCAGCAGGGTTAATTCACCCCTCCACTTT
j_call: TRBJ1-6
v_call: TRBV15
d_call: .
clone_size: .

cdr3_aa: CASSQGELEAPFRSSYNEQFF
cdr3_nt: TGCGCCAGCAGCCAAGGGGAGCTAGAAGCCCCTTTCCGAAGCTCCTACAATGAGCAGTTCTTC
j_call: TRBJ2-1
v_call: TRBV4-1
d_call: .
clone_size: .

cdr3_aa: CAWSDSRFATNEKLFF
cdr3_nt: TGTGCCTGGAGTGACTCTAGATTTGCAACTAATGAAAAACTGTTTTTT
j_call: TRBJ1-4
v_call: TRBV30
d_call: .
clone_size: once

cdr3_aa: CASSRLAGGPSGEQYF
cdr3_nt: TGCGCCAGCAGCCGCTTAGCGGGAGGGCCCTCGGGCGAGCAGTACTTC
j_call: TRBJ2-7
v_call: TRBV5-1
d_call: TRBD2
clone_size: once

cdr3_aa: CASSPTTGDYGYTF
cdr3_nt: TGTGCCAGCAGCCCTACGACAGGAGACTATGGCTACACCTTC
j_call: TRBJ1-2
v_call: TRBV7-9
d_call: .
clone_size: .

cdr3_aa: CASSSTGGESEKLFF
cdr3_nt: TGCGCCAGCAGCTCCACAGGGGGGGAAAGTGAAAAACTGTTTTTT
j_call: TRBJ1-4
v_call: TRBV5-1
d_call: TRBD1
clone_size: .

cdr3_aa: CASSTGTANTGELFF
cdr3_nt: TGCGCCAGCAGCACCGGGACAGCGAACACCGGGGAGCTGTTTTTT
j_call: TRBJ2-2
v_call: TRBV10-1
d_call: TRBD1
clone_size: .

cdr3_aa: CASSDQDRGGSPLHF
cdr3_nt: TGTGCCAGCAGTGATCAAGACAGGGGGGGTTCACCCCTCCACTTT
j_call: TRBJ1-6
v_call: TRBV6-1
d_call: TRBD1
clone_size: .

cdr3_aa: CASAQGPDTQYF
cdr3_nt: TGTGCTAGTGCTCAGGGGCCAGATACGCAGTATTTT
j_call: TRBJ2-3
v_call: TRBV12-5
d_call: .
clone_size: .

cdr3_aa: CASSQEGRQGTDTQYF
cdr3_nt: TGCGCCAGCAGCCAAGAGGGGAGACAGGGCACAGATACGCAGTATTTT
j_call: TRBJ2-3
v_call: TRBV4-1
d_call: .
clone_size: .

cdr3_aa: CASTKMLAGGLSYEQYF
cdr3_nt: TGTGCCAGCACCAAAATGTTGGCGGGAGGGCTCTCCTACGAGCAGTACTTC
j_call: TRBJ2-7
v_call: TRBV11-2
d_call: TRBD2
clone_size: .

cdr3_aa: CASSSGRGNLANYGYTF
cdr3_nt: TGTGCCAGCAGCAGTGGACGGGGGAATTTGGCTAACTATGGCTACACCTTC
j_call: TRBJ1-2
v_call: TRBV7-9
d_call: .
clone_size: .

cdr3_aa: CAWSSDSYNSPLHF
cdr3_nt: TGTGCCTGGAGTTCGGACAGCTATAATTCACCCCTCCACTTT
j_call: TRBJ1-6
v_call: TRBV30
d_call: .
clone_size: .

cdr3_aa: CASSRRDRWETTEAFF
cdr3_nt: TGTGCCAGCAGTAGGCGGGACAGATGGGAGACCACTGAAGCTTTCTTT
j_call: TRBJ1-1
v_call: TRBV7-2
d_call: TRBD1
clone_size: .

cdr3_aa: CASSPRTGGVEKLFF
cdr3_nt: TGCGCCAGCAGCCCTCGGACAGGGGGGGTTGAAAAACTGTTTTTT
j_call: TRBJ1-4
v_call: TRBV5-1
d_call: TRBD1
clone_size: .

cdr3_aa: CASSLRQNTGELFF
cdr3_nt: TGCGCCAGCAGCTTGCGGCAGAACACCGGGGAGCTGTTTTTT
j_call: TRBJ2-2
v_call: TRBV5-1
d_call: .
clone_size: .